The T cell receptor beta chain under discussion was sequenced for a study of blood T cell repertoires in COVID-19. A remark on this clone: A junction end diverges from the germline sequence, so it may reflect a read error. The sample carries other DNA sequences with the same CDR3.

Looked up from germline, CDR1 is SGHRS and CDR2 is YFSETQ. The CDR3 extends over 15 amino acids. As originally analysed: The authors estimated nucleated cell counts from reference gene primer amplification. The table came from immunoSEQ multiplex PCR; TCRdb's copy has only in-frame clones and leaves some out. The D gene and trimming were derived from the DNA, and the V and J assignments and clone size from that table. The table lists about 240,000 clones, approximately 86% of them singletons. Sequenced sample: peripheral blood. The chain recombines TRBV5-1 with TRBJ2-1, with a weak D call TRBD2 (6 bases). The receptor was isolated from a woman in her 70s with active or convalescent COVID-19. This chain's CDR3 is CATTPGLSSYNEQFF. The CDR3 DNA reads as TGCGCCACTACACCGGGACTGAGCTCCTACAATGAGCAATTCTTC.